This entry describes one T cell receptor (beta chain). In its sample, this clone was seen once. The target of this receptor is not known. Base qualities are missing; no much larger clone stands one base away. The treatment or condition label here, explained by the study, means: some 20 received Ad26.COV2.S at low or high dose, single or two shots; about 5 received placebo; per-sample allocation not given. For vaccine and placebo recipients, the sequenced repertoires came from samples collected on day 63 after the first injection. In Cohort 1b, about 27 adults aged 18-55 years were enrolled at a single site in Boston, USA, between 29 July and 7 August 2020. Ad26.COV2.S was a replication-incompetent adenovirus type 26 vector expressing a prefusion-stabilized SARS-CoV-2 spike protein from the original Wuhan strain. Relative to germline, V is missing 0 bases and J is missing 13 bases, with 7 bases of the junction outside any gene match. From cysteine to phenylalanine, the CDR3 is 14 amino acids long. Here the CDR3 DNA is all that survives: 42 bases in frame from base 1. The germline V gene (reference sequence) gives CDR1 as SGHNT and CDR2 as YYREEE.

This entry comes from a study of Ad26.COV2.S vaccination and SARS-CoV-2 variants (dated by TCRdb to about 2021). Study-wide context: Donors in the vaccine arm were drawn from COV1001, a phase I-IIa trial of Ad26.COV2.S in healthy adults that was multicentre, randomized, double-blind and placebo-controlled. Ad26.COV2.S was administered intramuscularly at a dose of 5x10^10 or 1x10^11 viral particles, either as one shot or as two shots given 56 days apart. The specificity and breadth of SARS-CoV-2-reactive T cell receptors after Ad26.COV2.S vaccination were assessed by TCRbeta repertoire sequencing. The TCR-sequenced set comprised around 30 samples: around 20 Ad26.COV2.S vaccine recipients, 5 placebo recipients and 8 SARS-CoV-2 convalescent individuals. Participants in the trial were split at random into five groups of five each, receiving low-dose or high-dose Ad26.COV2.S once or twice, or else placebo on both occasions. Throughout the experiments and outcome assessment, investigators stayed blinded to trial group allocation.

The immunoSEQ Assay was the method used to sequence TCRbeta CDR3 regions. After extraction, genomic DNA underwent amplification by bias-controlled multiplex PCR, followed by high-throughput sequencing. The study's processing was this. To quantify the absolute abundance of each unique TCRbeta CDR3 region, sequences were collapsed and filtered. T cell fraction was estimated by normalizing TCRbeta template counts to usable DNA, with usable DNA measured through amplification of reference genes found in all nucleated cells. Repertoire TCRs were annotated as SARS-CoV-2-specific when V gene, CDR3 amino acid sequence and J gene were exactly matched to a known reactive TCR set. The reference SARS-CoV-2 TCR set was obtained from MIRA and was filtered for enrichment in COVID-19-positive ImmuneCODE repertoires, whereby public or cross-reactive TCRs were removed. Based on the MIRA antigens, annotated TCRs were further analysed at the level of specific ORF or position within ORF. Breadth was defined as annotated unique rearrangements over total unique productive rearrangements; depth was the summed frequency of those rearrangements. Two-sided Wilcoxon rank-sum tests were applied when comparing TCR breadth between groups. TCRdb provides this immuneACCESS table in a form limited to in-frame rearrangements. Some clones are lacking; in checked studies, under half of them reflect an unresolved V gene, and why the rest are absent is not known. That table gives V, J and clone size, and the DNA gave D and trimming. The table for this sample lists around 450,000 clones; 89% of them were counted only once. The biggest ten clones account for roughly 2.5% of the sample.

The research as a whole found: The study lacked the statistical power to compare responses across vaccine doses or regimens. After vaccination, spike-specific CD8+ and CD4+ T cell responses were reported to show substantial breadth. Vaccine and placebo recipients had comparable non-spike TCR breadth, which fits with the vaccine containing only spike. Ad26.COV2.S recipients had higher spike-specific TCR breadth than placebo recipients (P = 0.0014). According to the authors, total T cell responses may have been underestimated by the TCR breadth and depth analyses.

This receptor was obtained from a person between 18 and 59 years old who received the Ad26.COV2.S COVID-19 vaccine or a placebo. Sequenced material: peripheral blood, taken in a trial of Ad26.COV2.S vaccine versus placebo. This sequence uses TRBV5-4 and TRBJ2-1, and TRBD2 matches 10 of the central bases. The CDR3 reads CASSLGAAGGEQFF. The DNA reads as follows: TGTGCCAGCAGCTTGGGCGCAGCGGGAGGGGAACAGTTCTTC.